This T cell receptor (beta chain) was recorded in a study of control samples from healthy donors and cancer patients. Per the germline V gene, CDR1 is MDHEN and CDR2 is SYDVKM. CDR3 length: 13 amino acids. The V end lost 5 bases, the J end lost 3 bases, and 8 bases lay between the germline ends. TCRdb's copy holds only in-frame clones and misses some; the assay was immunoSEQ multiplex PCR. The table records over 70,000 clones, about 88% of them present only once. This TCR derives from a woman aged 55-69 years in good health. Sequenced material: blood. The chain uses TRBV28 and TRBJ1-5, with D uncertain. CDR3 DNA: TGTGCCAGCAGTCGCGGATTCAATCAGCCCCAGCATTTT. Translating it yields CASSRGFNQPQHF. Full variable domain (rest looked up from reference TRBV28 and TRBJ1-5): DVKVTQSSRYLVKRTGEKVFLECVQDMDHENMFWYRQDPGLGLRLIYFSYDVKMKEKGDIPEGYSVSREKKERFSLILESASTNQTSMYLCASSRGFNQPQHFGDGTRLSIL.